These 26 T cell receptor beta chains share one sample of origin, sequenced in a study of blood T cell repertoires in COVID-19. The assay was immunoSEQ multiplex PCR, and TCRdb's table has in-frame clones only and misses some. The table records approximately 270,000 clones, 91% of them present only once. The sample was PBMCs or T cells enriched from blood (not recorded which). The receptor set was obtained from a human donor in a cohort exposed to, infected with or recovered from COVID-19 (not recorded which). The donor label of this sample is uncertain.

The chain uses TRBV2 and TRBJ1-6; tentatively, D is TRBD1 (5 bases). The CDR3 runs 15 residues. Deletions cut 1 base from V and 7 bases from J, with 11 bases between. Germline V CDR1 and CDR2: SNHLY, FYNNEI. The CDR3 nucleotides read TGTGCCAGCAGTGAAGTCCCGGGGGTGAATTCACCCCTCCACTTT. It translates to CASSEVPGVNSPLHF.

The chain is built from TRBV12-3 or TRBV12-4 and TRBJ2-1; D may be TRBD1 (6 bases). Trimming cost V 2 bases and J 10 bases, with 6 bases left between them. There are 11 residues in the CDR3. CDR3 bases: TGTGCCAGCAGTTTAAGGGGGGAGCAGTTCTTC. Its translation is CASSLRGEQFF.

This chain connects TRBV25-1 to TRBJ1-2, with 9 bases identical to TRBD1. This CDR3 spans 14 amino acids. V was clipped by 7 bases and J by 4 bases; unmatched bases: 7. Germline V gene sequence: CDR1 MGHDK, CDR2 SYGVNS. The CDR3 protein is CASKAGQGAYGYTF. CDR3 coding DNA: TGTGCCAGCAAAGCGGGACAGGGAGCCTATGGCTACACCTTC.

This chain joins TRBV9 and TRBJ1-1, with 12 bases identical to TRBD1. J was trimmed by 0 bases and V by 4 bases; bases with no gene match: 7. The V gene's germline CDR1 is SGDLS and CDR2 YYNGEE. CDR3 length equals 17 residues. CDR3 in amino acids: CASSKGTGGAMNTEAFF. DNA of the CDR3: TGTGCCAGCAGCAAAGGGACAGGGGGCGCAATGAACACTGAAGCTTTCTTT.

The chain combines TRBV19 with TRBJ1-3; a weak D match, TRBD1 (5 bases). The CDR3 runs 15 residues. CDR1 is LNHDA, CDR2 SQIVND, per germline (reference sequence). V was pared by 7 bases and J by 2 bases, with 15 bases between. CDR3 DNA: TGTGCCAGTACCACACCACCAGGGACTGGAAACACCATATATTTT. Its translation is CASTTPPGTGNTIYF.

The chain uses TRBV2 and TRBJ2-7; 7 bases match TRBD2. The CDR3 runs to 13 residues. CDR1 SNHLY and CDR2 FYNNEI come from the germline V gene. V shed 7 bases and J 1 base; nucleotides not matched to a gene: 4. The CDR3: CASNTGGSYEQYF. Here the CDR3 DNA reads TGTGCCAGCAATACGGGGGGTTCCTACGAGCAGTACTTC.

This clone was seen a few times. The rearrangement uses TRBV28 and TRBJ1-3, with 7 positions matching TRBD1. This CDR3 spans 15 amino acids. Trimming took 3 bases from V and 4 from J; bases not matched to a gene: 6. Per the germline V gene, CDR1 is MDHEN and CDR2 is SYDVKM. This CDR3 reads CASSLPDRPGNTIYF. The CDR3 DNA sequence: TGTGCCAGCAGTTTGCCGGACAGGCCGGGAAACACCATATATTTT. The variable domain in full, completed from reference TRBV28 and TRBJ1-3, reads DVKVTQSSRYLVKRTGEKVFLECVQDMDHENMFWYRQDPGLGLRLIYFSYDVKMKEKGDIPEGYSVSREKKERFSLILESASTNQTSMYLCASSLPDRPGNTIYFGEGSWLTVV.

The genes are TRBV4-2 and TRBJ1-4; no clear D. Trimming removed 1 base at V and 6 bases at J, with 9 bases between. The CDR3 totals 14 residues. Germline CDR1 is LGHNA and CDR2 is YNFKEQ. The CDR3 region is CASSQAAGHEKLFF. CDR3 DNA sequence: TGTGCCAGCAGCCAAGCGGCAGGCCATGAAAAACTGTTTTTT.

V gene TRBV7-9 combines with J gene TRBJ2-7; 9 bases line up with TRBD1. Germline V gene sequence: CDR1 SEHNR, CDR2 FQNEAQ (reference sequence). V lost 5 bases, J lost 3 bases, and 11 bases stayed unmatched. The CDR3 extends over 16 amino acids. CDR3 in amino acids: CASSSSGTGRYYEQYF. CDR3 DNA sequence: TGTGCCAGCAGCAGCTCCGGGACAGGGAGGTACTACGAGCAGTACTTC.

Only a few counts were recorded for this clone. The chain combines TRBV5-4 with TRBJ2-5; TRBD1 is a possible D gene (6 bases). The V end lost 0 bases, the J end lost 5 bases, and 11 bases lay between the germline ends. This CDR3 is built from 14 residues. Germline V gene data show CDR1 as SGHNT and CDR2 as YYREEE (reference sequence). Here the CDR3 reads CASSLAAGEETQYF. CDR3 coding DNA: TGTGCCAGCAGCTTGGCCGCAGGGGAGGAGACCCAGTACTTC.

This chain joins TRBV6-1 and TRBJ1-1; 10 nucleotides line up with TRBD1. Germline assignment: CDR1 MNHNS and CDR2 SASEGT. There are 15 residues in the CDR3. The V and J ends lost 3 bases and 5 bases, in that order; junction bases with no gene match: 6. The CDR3 protein is CASSDPRTGGTEAFF. As DNA, the CDR3 is TGTGCCAGCAGTGACCCCCGGACAGGGGGGACTGAAGCTTTCTTT.

The V call is TRBV30, the J call TRBJ1-2; D is uncertain. V dropped 7 bases and J dropped 7 bases, with 19 bases sitting between them. Per the germline V gene, CDR1 is GTSNPN and CDR2 is SVGIG (reference sequence). CDR3 length equals 13 residues. This CDR3 reads CASGFGGPVGYTF. The CDR3, as DNA: TGTGCCTCTGGATTCGGCGGGCCCGTTGGCTACACCTTC.

The gene calls are TRBV30 and TRBJ2-2, with D possibly being TRBD1 (6 bases). There are 13 residues in the CDR3. Per germline, CDR1 GTSNPN and CDR2 SVGIG (reference sequence). V was trimmed by 3 bases and J by 6 bases, leaving 11 bases between them. The CDR3 bases are TGTGCCTGGAGGGCAGGGGTGCCCGGGGAGCTGTTTTTT. It codes for CAWRAGVPGELFF.

The chain links TRBV10-3 to TRBJ1-5; D gene unclear. The CDR3 extends over 17 amino acids. The V gene's germline CDR1 is ENHRY and CDR2 SYGVKD. V lost 2 bases to trimming and J lost 0 bases, with 14 bases between them. The CDR3 bases are TGTGCCATCAGTGAGAACACGGGATCTTATAGCAATCAGCCCCAGCATTTT. The encoded protein is CAISENTGSYSNQPQHF.

A few counts support this clone. The chain combines TRBV7-9 with TRBJ2-7, with TRBD1 matching over 7 bases. Germline CDR1 is SEHNR and CDR2 is FQNEAQ (reference sequence). Trimming took 5 bases from V and 0 from J; bases not matched to a gene: 7. CDR3 length equals 15 residues. The CDR3 region has the DNA TGTGCCAGCAGCGCGAAGGACAGGAACTCCTACGAGCAGTACTTC. This translates into CASSAKDRNSYEQYF.

The V gene is TRBV5-1, the J gene TRBJ1-2, with 12 positions matching TRBD1. The CDR3 has 15 amino acids. With 3 bases clipped from V and 2 bases from J, the junction kept 2 bases outside the gene matches. Germline assignment: CDR1 SGHRS and CDR2 YFSETQ. The CDR3 loop reads CASSWGQGANYGYTF. DNA for the CDR3: TGCGCCAGCAGCTGGGGACAGGGGGCCAACTATGGCTACACCTTC.

V is TRBV27 and J is TRBJ1-2; no reliable D call. This CDR3 has 9 residues. Germline-derived CDR1 and CDR2 are MNHEY and SMNVEV (reference sequence). V lost 11 bases, J lost 2 bases, and 3 bases lay in between. The CDR3 DNA reads TGTGCCGGCAACTATGGCTACACCTTC. Protein: CAGNYGYTF.

The CDR3 DNA reads as TGTGCCAGCTCACCCGAGCCCTCTGGGGCCAACGTCCTGACTTTC. It yields the protein CASSPEPSGANVLTF. The chain uses TRBV18 and TRBJ2-6, with D unresolved. Looked up from germline, CDR1 is KGHSH and CDR2 is LQKENI. With 3 bases removed from V and 0 bases from J, the gap between germline ends came to 6 bases. The CDR3 is 15 residues long.

This clone was seen once. The rearrangement links TRBV19 to TRBJ1-1, with D uncertain. V dropped 6 bases and J dropped 0 bases, with 8 bases sitting between them. Looked up from germline, CDR1 is LNHDA and CDR2 is SQIVND (reference sequence). The CDR3 spans 13 residues. The CDR3 reads CASRPGLNTEAFF. The CDR3 DNA reads as TGTGCCAGTAGGCCAGGCCTGAACACTGAAGCTTTCTTT.

The rearrangement joins TRBV7-6 to TRBJ2-3; TRBD2 matches 10 bases. The CDR3 spans 15 residues. Looked up from germline, CDR1 is SGHVS and CDR2 is FNYEAQ. The V and J ends lost 4 bases and 4 bases, in that order; junction bases with no gene match: 5. CDR3 in DNA: TGTGCCAGCAGCTCAGCGGGGGGGCCCCCAGATACGCAGTATTTT. Translating gives CASSSAGGPPDTQYF.

The chain uses TRBV5-1 and TRBJ2-7, with D perhaps TRBD1 (5 bases). The V gene lost 6 bases and the J gene lost 7 bases, with 20 bases spanning the gap. From germline, CDR1 is SGHRS and CDR2 YFSETQ. The CDR3 spans 14 residues. The CDR3 coding sequence is TGCGCCAGCAAGCATCTAGGACCGCAGGGAGAGCAGTACTTC. Protein sequence: CASKHLGPQGEQYF.

The V gene is TRBV19, the J gene TRBJ2-7; 7 bases are shared with TRBD1. This CDR3 spans 14 amino acids. Per the germline V gene, CDR1 is LNHDA and CDR2 is SQIVND (reference sequence). With V trimmed by 1 base and J by 4 bases, 4 bases remained unmatched. This CDR3 reads CASSIGQGLYEQYF. The DNA of the CDR3 is TGTGCCAGTAGTATAGGACAGGGTTTATACGAGCAGTACTTC.

The chain uses TRBV12-5 and TRBJ2-3; D perhaps matches TRBD2 (6 bases). The CDR3 loop spans 15 amino acids. Trimming left V 6 bases short and J 3 bases short, with 16 bases between. Germline CDR1 LGHNT, CDR2 FRNRAP. In nucleotides, the CDR3 is TGTGCTAGTGGCAAGGATGGAGGGAGAACAGATACGCAGTATTTT. Its translation: CASGKDGGRTDTQYF. The full variable domain, its missing parts supplied by reference TRBV12-5 and TRBJ2-3, is DARVTQTPRHKVTEMGQEVTMRCQPILGHNTVFWYRQTMMQGLELLAYFRNRAPLDDSGMPKDRFSAEMPDATLATLKIQPSEPRDSAVYFCASGKDGGRTDTQYFGPGTRLTVL.

J is TRBJ1-6 and V is TRBV28; D not resolved. Germline CDR1 and CDR2: MDHEN and SYDVKM. Trimming shortened V by 3 bases and J by 9 bases, and 9 bases separated the two germline ends. The CDR3 consists of 13 residues. Here the CDR3 reads CASSFRGISPLHF. For the CDR3, the DNA is TGTGCCAGCAGTTTTCGAGGGATTTCACCCCTCCACTTT.

In DNA form, the CDR3 reads TGTGCCAGCAGCTTAGGCCCAATTGGGGGCGACTATGGCTACACCTTC. It specifies CASSLGPIGGDYGYTF. V gene TRBV7-8 combines with J gene TRBJ1-2; D perhaps matches TRBD1 (6 bases). CDR1 and CDR2 from the germline V gene are SGHVS and FQNEAQ. Trimming left V 1 base short and J 3 bases short, with 15 bases between. The CDR3 length is 16 residues.

This chain joins TRBV11-2 and TRBJ2-3; D not resolved. Trimming shortened V by 4 bases and J by 5 bases, and 13 bases separated the two germline ends. Germline loops: CDR1 SGHAT, CDR2 FQNNGV. There are 14 residues in the CDR3. CDR3 nucleotide sequence: TGTGCCAGCAGCTCCTTCTGGCTTGGAGATACGCAGTATTTT. It translates to CASSSFWLGDTQYF.